A selection of T cell receptor beta chains follows, all from one sample in a study of blood T cell repertoires in COVID-19. Only in-frame clones appear in the TCRdb table, and some are missing; sequencing was by immunoSEQ multiplex PCR. Of 84,000 or so clones detected, 77% appear once; the ten largest clones hold 9.5% to 10%. Specimen: peripheral blood. All receptors derive from a human donor in a cohort sampled during active COVID-19. CDR3s include the opening cysteine and the closing phenylalanine or tryptophan. The order of the fields is J gene, clone size, D gene, V gene, CDR3 protein, CDR3 DNA. D genes are given only for firm matches. Clone size is shown for a subset of rows, as once, few, many or a class of expanded clone.

j_gene: TRBJ1-4; abundance: NA; d_gene: NA; v_gene: TRBV5-1; CDR3aa: CASSLSADSTSEKLFF; CDR3nt: TGCGCCAGCAGCTTGTCAGCTGACAGTACAAGTGAAAAACTGTTTTTT
j_gene: TRBJ2-7; abundance: NA; d_gene: TRBD1; v_gene: TRBV2; CDR3aa: CASRETGGGNEQYF; CDR3nt: TGTGCCAGCAGGGAGACAGGGGGCGGAAACGAGCAGTACTTC
j_gene: TRBJ1-5; abundance: NA; d_gene: NA; v_gene: TRBV24-1; CDR3aa: CATSAGGASNQPQHF; CDR3nt: TGTGCCACCAGTGCGGGGGGGGCCAGCAATCAGCCCCAGCATTTT
j_gene: TRBJ1-3; abundance: NA; d_gene: NA; v_gene: TRBV9; CDR3aa: CASSVSPRLTNSGNTIYF; CDR3nt: TGTGCCAGCAGCGTAAGCCCCAGACTGACGAACTCTGGAAACACCATATATTTT
j_gene: TRBJ1-5; abundance: NA; d_gene: TRBD1; v_gene: TRBV19; CDR3aa: CASSIELRGRGQPQHF; CDR3nt: TGTGCCAGTAGTATAGAGCTCAGGGGGCGAGGTCAGCCCCAGCATTTT
j_gene: TRBJ1-4; abundance: NA; d_gene: TRBD1; v_gene: TRBV10-3; CDR3aa: CAISERRQGITEKLFF; CDR3nt: TGTGCCATCAGTGAGCGGCGACAGGGGATTACTGAAAAACTGTTTTTT
j_gene: TRBJ1-2; abundance: NA; d_gene: TRBD1; v_gene: TRBV11-2; CDR3aa: CASSLQTGGNYGYTF; CDR3nt: TGTGCCAGCAGCCTCCAGACAGGGGGAAACTATGGCTACACCTTC
j_gene: TRBJ2-3; abundance: NA; d_gene: NA; v_gene: TRBV2; CDR3aa: CASSEALSTTRADTQYF; CDR3nt: TGTGCCAGCAGTGAAGCTCTCTCGACAACGAGGGCAGATACGCAGTATTTT
j_gene: TRBJ2-6; abundance: NA; d_gene: NA; v_gene: TRBV28; CDR3aa: CASSQGYGANVLTF; CDR3nt: TGTGCCAGCAGTCAGGGGTACGGGGCCAACGTCCTGACTTTC
j_gene: TRBJ2-7; abundance: NA; d_gene: TRBD2; v_gene: TRBV5-4; CDR3aa: CASSLLAGDYEQYF; CDR3nt: TGTGCCAGCAGCTTGTTAGCGGGGGACTACGAGCAGTACTTC
j_gene: TRBJ2-3; abundance: once; d_gene: TRBD2; v_gene: TRBV5-6; CDR3aa: CASSQGLAGSWDTQYF; CDR3nt: TGTGCCAGCAGCCAGGGACTAGCGGGATCTTGGGATACGCAGTATTTT
j_gene: TRBJ2-7; abundance: NA; d_gene: NA; v_gene: TRBV11-2; CDR3aa: CAMLRESPYEQYF; CDR3nt: TGTGCTATGCTGCGGGAATCACCCTACGAGCAGTACTTC
j_gene: TRBJ2-3; abundance: NA; d_gene: TRBD1; v_gene: TRBV2; CDR3aa: CASSDRRQGLYADTQYF; CDR3nt: TGTGCCAGCAGTGACCGACGACAGGGGCTTTACGCAGATACGCAGTATTTT
j_gene: TRBJ1-6; abundance: NA; d_gene: NA; v_gene: TRBV30; CDR3aa: CATRGEYNSPLHF; CDR3nt: TGTGCCACGAGAGGAGAATATAATTCACCCCTCCACTTT
j_gene: TRBJ1-1; abundance: NA; d_gene: NA; v_gene: TRBV4-3; CDR3aa: CASSQFLGGYTEAFF; CDR3nt: TGCGCCAGCAGCCAATTTTTAGGCGGATACACTGAAGCTTTCTTT
j_gene: TRBJ2-7; abundance: NA; d_gene: TRBD2; v_gene: TRBV6-2/TRBV6-3; CDR3aa: CASSPLGGDPYEQYF; CDR3nt: TGTGCCAGCAGTCCCCTTGGGGGGGACCCCTACGAGCAGTACTTC
j_gene: TRBJ2-5; abundance: NA; d_gene: NA; v_gene: TRBV28; CDR3aa: CASSFPGGQETQYF; CDR3nt: TGTGCCAGCAGTTTCCCAGGGGGGCAAGAGACCCAGTACTTC
j_gene: TRBJ2-7; abundance: NA; d_gene: NA; v_gene: TRBV7-6; CDR3aa: CASSLLTRQASYEQYF; CDR3nt: TGTGCCAGCAGCTTACTCACCCGACAGGCCTCCTACGAGCAGTACTTC
j_gene: TRBJ1-3; abundance: NA; d_gene: NA; v_gene: TRBV4-2; CDR3aa: CASSQEKTEGNTIYF; CDR3nt: TGTGCCAGCAGCCAAGAGAAAACTGAAGGAAACACCATATATTTT
j_gene: TRBJ1-1; abundance: NA; d_gene: TRBD1; v_gene: TRBV7-6; CDR3aa: CASSPLQGTSTEAFF; CDR3nt: TGTGCCAGCAGCCCGTTACAGGGGACTAGCACTGAAGCTTTCTTT
j_gene: TRBJ1-5; abundance: NA; d_gene: NA; v_gene: TRBV19; CDR3aa: CASSIIRGAQPQHF; CDR3nt: TGTGCCAGTAGTATTATCAGGGGTGCTCAGCCCCAGCATTTT
j_gene: TRBJ1-2; abundance: NA; d_gene: NA; v_gene: TRBV27; CDR3aa: CASSSYRQANYGYTF; CDR3nt: TGTGCCAGCAGTTCGTATCGACAGGCTAACTATGGCTACACCTTC
j_gene: TRBJ2-3; abundance: NA; d_gene: TRBD2; v_gene: TRBV7-6; CDR3aa: CASSLLTGLASLSDTQYF; CDR3nt: TGTGCCAGCAGCTTATTGACCGGACTAGCGTCGTTATCAGATACGCAGTATTTT
j_gene: TRBJ1-1; abundance: NA; d_gene: TRBD1; v_gene: TRBV5-6; CDR3aa: CASRYVSRGSEAFF; CDR3nt: TGTGCCAGCAGGTACGTCAGCAGGGGGTCTGAAGCTTTCTTT
j_gene: TRBJ2-5; abundance: NA; d_gene: NA; v_gene: TRBV5-1; CDR3aa: CASSLGPAGGETQYF; CDR3nt: TGCGCCAGCAGCTTGGGACCAGCCGGAGGAGAGACCCAGTACTTC
j_gene: TRBJ1-1; abundance: NA; d_gene: TRBD1; v_gene: TRBV30; CDR3aa: CAWKQGMNTEAFF; CDR3nt: TGTGCCTGGAAACAGGGGATGAACACTGAAGCTTTCTTT
j_gene: TRBJ2-7; abundance: large; d_gene: NA; v_gene: TRBV10-3; CDR3aa: CAISAGNEQYF; CDR3nt: TGTGCCATCAGTGCAGGGAACGAGCAGTACTTC
j_gene: TRBJ1-2; abundance: NA; d_gene: NA; v_gene: TRBV5-1; CDR3aa: CASSLVIAQGFGYTF; CDR3nt: TGCGCCAGCAGCTTGGTTATCGCCCAGGGGTTTGGCTACACCTTC
j_gene: TRBJ1-2; abundance: NA; d_gene: NA; v_gene: TRBV29-1; CDR3aa: CSASGNGYTF; CDR3nt: TGCAGCGCCTCGGGGAACGGCTACACCTTC
j_gene: TRBJ1-2; abundance: NA; d_gene: TRBD1; v_gene: TRBV2; CDR3aa: CASSETTGGIYGYTF; CDR3nt: TGTGCCAGCAGCGAAACGACAGGGGGCATCTATGGCTACACCTTC
j_gene: TRBJ2-7; abundance: NA; d_gene: TRBD2; v_gene: TRBV2; CDR3aa: CASRGGSLREQYF; CDR3nt: TGTGCCAGCAGGGGGGGGTCGCTTAGGGAGCAGTACTTC
j_gene: TRBJ2-5; abundance: NA; d_gene: NA; v_gene: TRBV18; CDR3aa: CASSPSLTSRETQYF; CDR3nt: TGTGCCAGCTCACCAAGCCTGACTAGTCGAGAGACCCAGTACTTC
j_gene: TRBJ2-3; abundance: NA; d_gene: TRBD1; v_gene: TRBV5-1; CDR3aa: CASSLAGTGATDTQYF; CDR3nt: TGCGCCAGCAGCTTGGCCGGAACAGGGGCCACAGATACGCAGTATTTT
j_gene: TRBJ1-1; abundance: NA; d_gene: TRBD1; v_gene: TRBV6-6; CDR3aa: CASSEDRNLEAFF; CDR3nt: TGTGCCAGCAGTGAGGACAGGAACCTTGAAGCTTTCTTT
j_gene: TRBJ1-6; abundance: NA; d_gene: TRBD1; v_gene: TRBV4-1; CDR3aa: CASSQGDRDNSPLHF; CDR3nt: TGCGCCAGCAGCCAAGGGGACAGAGATAATTCACCCCTCCACTTT
j_gene: TRBJ1-3; abundance: NA; d_gene: NA; v_gene: TRBV15; CDR3aa: CATSRDATVGGNTIYF; CDR3nt: TGTGCCACCAGCAGAGATGCGACAGTCGGCGGAAACACCATATATTTT
j_gene: TRBJ2-5; abundance: NA; d_gene: TRBD2; v_gene: TRBV24-1; CDR3aa: CATSDLGAGGRETQYF; CDR3nt: TGTGCCACCAGTGATTTAGGGGCGGGGGGCCGAGAGACCCAGTACTTC
j_gene: TRBJ1-2; abundance: NA; d_gene: NA; v_gene: TRBV20-1; CDR3aa: CSSLGGGYTF; CDR3nt: TGCAGCAGCCTGGGAGGAGGCTACACCTTC
j_gene: TRBJ2-3; abundance: NA; d_gene: NA; v_gene: TRBV19; CDR3aa: CASSIPGVPAPDTQYF; CDR3nt: TGTGCCAGTAGTATCCCAGGGGTTCCAGCCCCAGATACGCAGTATTTT
j_gene: TRBJ1-1; abundance: NA; d_gene: TRBD1; v_gene: TRBV2; CDR3aa: CASNPGQGSEAFF; CDR3nt: TGTGCCAGCAATCCTGGACAGGGCTCTGAAGCTTTCTTT
j_gene: TRBJ1-2; abundance: once; d_gene: NA; v_gene: TRBV3-1/TRBV3-2; CDR3aa: CASSQGGGYTF; CDR3nt: TGTGCCAGCAGCCAGGGAGGTGGCTACACCTTC